This record concerns one TCR beta chain sequence. Terminally differentiated effector memory CD45RA+ cells were left out of the naive CD8 fraction, which was CD45RO-negative and positively selected for CCR7. The data belong to a study of shared clonotypes between healthy human individuals. Measured with immunoSEQ multiplex PCR; TCRdb has only the in-frame clones, and not every one. The sample lists roughly 2,000,000 clones; just under 95% were seen once. The clonotype was recovered from a man aged 18 to 35 in good health. Material for sequencing was naive CD8+ T cells sorted from blood.

CDR3 sequence reads: CASSVDRLNTGELFF. The CDR3 region has the DNA TGTGCCAGCAGCGTAGACAGACTGAACACCGGGGAGCTGTTTTTT. J is TRBJ2-2 and V is TRBV9; D unclear. The CDR3 loop spans 15 amino acids. Looked up from germline, CDR1 is SGDLS and CDR2 is YYNGEE. V dropped 0 bases and J dropped 1 base, with 7 bases sitting between them.